The present TCR beta chain was sequenced within a study of T cells in Graves' hyperthyroidism and ophthalmopathy. The sample holds many counts of this clonotype. Researchers amplified the TCR beta CDR3 regions from RNA transcripts. The HTBI set primed first-round TCR CDR3 RT-PCR. TCRdb re-analysed the multiplex PCR reads in MiXCR, keeping a single row per CDR3 protein. The sample holds more than 300,000 distinct CDR3 sequences; about 15% are singletons and the top ten take approximately 35%. Germline CDR1 and CDR2: SEHNR and FQNEAQ (reference sequence). The V gene lost 4 bases and the J gene lost 10 bases, with 11 bases spanning the gap. This CDR3 is built from 12 residues.

The specimen sequenced was blood. V and J are TRBV7-9 and TRBJ2-1; D call uncertain. The sequence was collected from a woman aged 25 to 39 with Graves' hyperthyroidism that later progressed to Graves' ophthalmopathy. The CDR3 protein is CASSWDMPEQFF. DNA of the CDR3: TGTGCCAGCAGCTGGGATATGCCAGAGCAGTTCTTC.